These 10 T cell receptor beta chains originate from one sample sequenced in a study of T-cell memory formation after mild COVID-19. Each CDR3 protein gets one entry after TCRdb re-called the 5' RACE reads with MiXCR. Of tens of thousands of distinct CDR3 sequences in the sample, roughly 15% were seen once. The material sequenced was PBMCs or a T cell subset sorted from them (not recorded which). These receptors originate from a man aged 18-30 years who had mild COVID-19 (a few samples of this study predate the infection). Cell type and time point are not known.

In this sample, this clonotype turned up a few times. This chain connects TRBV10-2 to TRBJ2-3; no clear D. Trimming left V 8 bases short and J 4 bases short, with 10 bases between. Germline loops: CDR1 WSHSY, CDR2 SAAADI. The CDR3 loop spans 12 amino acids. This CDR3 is CASGRAPDTQYF. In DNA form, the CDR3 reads TGCGCCAGCGGACGGGCACCAGATACGCAGTATTTT.

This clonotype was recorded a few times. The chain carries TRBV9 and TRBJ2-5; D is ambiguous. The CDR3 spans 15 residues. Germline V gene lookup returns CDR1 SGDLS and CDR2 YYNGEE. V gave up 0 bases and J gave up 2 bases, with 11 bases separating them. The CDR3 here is CASSVEAFPQETQYF. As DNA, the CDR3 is TGTGCCAGCAGCGTAGAAGCGTTTCCTCAAGAGACCCAGTACTTC. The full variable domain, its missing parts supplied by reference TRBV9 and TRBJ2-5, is DSGVTQTPKHLITATGQRVTLRCSPRSGDLSVYWYQQSLDQGLQFLIQYYNGEERAKGNILERFSAQQFPDLHSELNLSSLELGDSALYFCASSVEAFPQETQYFGPGTRLLVL.

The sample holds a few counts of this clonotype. CDR3 nucleotides: TGCGCCAGCAGCCACGCTAGGAGTCGGCCCCAGGGTAGGGTAGACTATGGCTACACCTTC. This translates into CASSHARSRPQGRVDYGYTF. The genes are TRBV4-1 and TRBJ1-2; D is perhaps TRBD1 (5 bases). V was trimmed by 3 bases and J by 3 bases, leaving 29 bases between them. The CDR3 has 20 residues. The germline gives CDR1 MGHRA, CDR2 YSYEKL.

Written as DNA, the CDR3 is TGTGCCAGCAGCCAGGGGGCCGCAGGCTACACCTTC. Its translation: CASSQGAAGYTF. The chain combines TRBV6-5 with TRBJ1-2; TRBD1 matches 8 bases. Germline assignment: CDR1 MNHEY and CDR2 SVGAGI. J was trimmed by 8 bases and V by 6 bases; bases with no gene match: 5. This CDR3 is 12 amino acids long.

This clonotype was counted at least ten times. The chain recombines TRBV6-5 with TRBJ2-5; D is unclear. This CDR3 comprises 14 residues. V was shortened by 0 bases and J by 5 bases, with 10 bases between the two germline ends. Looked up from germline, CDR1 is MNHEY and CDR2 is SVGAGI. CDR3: CASSYSTFAETQYF. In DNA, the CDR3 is TGTGCCAGCAGTTACTCGACATTTGCTGAGACCCAGTACTTC.

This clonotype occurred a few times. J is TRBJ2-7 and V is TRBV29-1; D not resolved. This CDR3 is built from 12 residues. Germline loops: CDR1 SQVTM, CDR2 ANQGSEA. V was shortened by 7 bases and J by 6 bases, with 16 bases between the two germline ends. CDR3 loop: CSAESAKAEQYF. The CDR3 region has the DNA TGCAGCGCCGAGTCGGCCAAAGCCGAGCAGTACTTC.

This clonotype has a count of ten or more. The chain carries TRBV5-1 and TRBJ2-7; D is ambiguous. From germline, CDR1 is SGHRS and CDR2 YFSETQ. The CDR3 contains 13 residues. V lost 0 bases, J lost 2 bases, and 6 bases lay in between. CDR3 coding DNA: TGCGCCAGCAGCTTGGCACCAACCTACGAGCAGTACGTC. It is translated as CASSLAPTYEQYV.

The CDR3 loop reads CASSSTGGGNTEAFF. DNA of the CDR3: TGTGCCAGCAGCTCCACCGGGGGGGGAAACACTGAAGCTTTCTTT. This chain uses TRBV13 with TRBJ1-1, with a tentative D call TRBD1 (5 bases). V was clipped by 4 bases and J by 2 bases, with 14 bases between them. Per the germline V gene, CDR1 is PRHDT and CDR2 is FYEKMQ (reference sequence). CDR3 length: 15 residues.

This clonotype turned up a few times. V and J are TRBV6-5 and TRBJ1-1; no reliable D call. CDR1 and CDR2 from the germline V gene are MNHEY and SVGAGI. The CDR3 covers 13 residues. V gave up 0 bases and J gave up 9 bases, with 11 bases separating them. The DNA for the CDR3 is TGTGCCAGCAGTTACTCGAATGTACAGAAAGCTTTCTTT. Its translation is CASSYSNVQKAFF.

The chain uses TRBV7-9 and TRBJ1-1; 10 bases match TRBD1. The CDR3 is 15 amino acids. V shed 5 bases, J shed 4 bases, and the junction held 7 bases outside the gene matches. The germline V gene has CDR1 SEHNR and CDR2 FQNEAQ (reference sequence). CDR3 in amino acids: CASSDLDRGLTEAFF. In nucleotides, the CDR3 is TGTGCCAGCAGCGATTTAGACAGGGGGCTCACTGAAGCTTTCTTT.